The clone carrying this T cell receptor (beta chain) was observed a few times. Its matching antigen is unknown. The time point here: persistent/refractory GD, antithyroid drugs over 5 years with positive TRAb. Following extraction of RNA from PBMCs, that RNA was used to make the TCR library. Collection of peripheral blood (about 10 milliliters) was done using EDTA tubes. The data derive from a study of regulatory T cells in long-lasting Graves disease. Germline CDR1 and CDR2: SGHKS and YYEKEE (reference sequence). There are 16 residues in the CDR3. V was cut by 2 bases and J by 2 bases, with 11 bases left in between. The study, taken as a whole, reports: Whereas new patients shared 1,000 or so public clonotypes, persistent patients shared more, at a few thousand.

Arm-PCR of CDR3 regions with iRepertoire HTBI primers generated TCR beta libraries. TCRdb used MiXCR to reprocess the multiplex PCR reads, holding one entry per CDR3 protein. The data hold about 290,000 distinct CDR3 sequences, with around 20% observed a single time. This chain uses TRBV5-5 with TRBJ2-6, with D possibly TRBD2 on 5 matching bases. The sequence derives from a female donor with Graves disease. The specimen comprised peripheral blood mononuclear cells (PBMCs), sampled when the disease was refractory, from a patient treated with antithyroid drugs. This CDR3 is CASSFQDGTGANVLTF. For the CDR3, the DNA is TGTGCCAGCAGCTTTCAGGACGGGACTGGGGCCAACGTCCTGACTTTC.